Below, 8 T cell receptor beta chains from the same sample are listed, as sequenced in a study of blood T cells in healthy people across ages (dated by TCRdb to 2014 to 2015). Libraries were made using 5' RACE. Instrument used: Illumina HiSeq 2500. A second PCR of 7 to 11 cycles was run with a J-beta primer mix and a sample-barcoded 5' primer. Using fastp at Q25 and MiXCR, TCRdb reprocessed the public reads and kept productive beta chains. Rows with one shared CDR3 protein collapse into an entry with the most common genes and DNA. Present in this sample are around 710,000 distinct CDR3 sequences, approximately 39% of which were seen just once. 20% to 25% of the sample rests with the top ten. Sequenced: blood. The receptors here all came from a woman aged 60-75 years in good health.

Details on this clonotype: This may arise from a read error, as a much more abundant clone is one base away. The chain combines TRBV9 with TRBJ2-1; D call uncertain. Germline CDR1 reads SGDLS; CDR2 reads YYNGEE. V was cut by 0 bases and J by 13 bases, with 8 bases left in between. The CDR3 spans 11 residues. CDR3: CASSVDETQFF. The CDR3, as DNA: TGTGCCAGCAGCGTAGATGAGACCCAGTTCTTC.

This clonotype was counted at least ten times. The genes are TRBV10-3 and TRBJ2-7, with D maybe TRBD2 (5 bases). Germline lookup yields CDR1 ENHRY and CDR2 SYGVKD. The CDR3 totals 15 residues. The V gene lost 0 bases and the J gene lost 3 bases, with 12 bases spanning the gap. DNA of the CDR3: TGTGCCATCAGTGAGTCGGCTAGCCGAATCTACGAGCAGTACTTC. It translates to CAISESASRIYEQYF.

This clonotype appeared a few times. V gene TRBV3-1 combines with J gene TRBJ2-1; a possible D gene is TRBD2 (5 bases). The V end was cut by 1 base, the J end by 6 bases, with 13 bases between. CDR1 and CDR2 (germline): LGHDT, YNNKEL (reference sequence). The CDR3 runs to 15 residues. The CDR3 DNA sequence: TGTGCCAGCAGCCAAGCTCGGCTAGAGGGCAATGAGCAGTTCTTC. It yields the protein CASSQARLEGNEQFF.

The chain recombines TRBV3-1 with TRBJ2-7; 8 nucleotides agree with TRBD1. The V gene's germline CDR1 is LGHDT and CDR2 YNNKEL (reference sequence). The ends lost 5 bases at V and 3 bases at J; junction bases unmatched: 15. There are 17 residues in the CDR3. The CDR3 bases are TGTGCCAGCAGCTTCTCTTCCCAGGACAGGGACGGCTACGAGCAGTACTTC. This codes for CASSFSSQDRDGYEQYF.

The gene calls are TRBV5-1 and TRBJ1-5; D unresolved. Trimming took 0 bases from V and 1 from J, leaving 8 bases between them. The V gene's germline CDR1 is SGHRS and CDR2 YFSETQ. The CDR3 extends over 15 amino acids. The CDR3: CASSLGGLSNQPQHF. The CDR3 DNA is TGCGCCAGCAGCTTGGGTGGGTTAAGCAATCAGCCCCAGCATTTT.

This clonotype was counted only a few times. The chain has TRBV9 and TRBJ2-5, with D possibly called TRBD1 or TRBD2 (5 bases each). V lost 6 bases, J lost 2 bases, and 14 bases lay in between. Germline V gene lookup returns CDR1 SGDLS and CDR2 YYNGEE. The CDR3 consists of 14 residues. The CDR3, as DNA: TGTGCCAGCAACTCCGGGACGCATCAAGAGACCCAGTACTTC. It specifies CASNSGTHQETQYF.

CDR3 bases: TGTGCCAGCAGTGAAGCGGTCGGGGGGGCCGACACCGGGGAGCTGTTTTTT. Translating gives CASSEAVGGADTGELFF. The chain employs TRBV2 and TRBJ2-2; 8 positions match TRBD2. The CDR3 sequence is 17 residues long. The J segment lost 3 bases and the V segment lost 0 bases, leaving 6 bases of the junction unmatched. CDR1 SNHLY and CDR2 FYNNEI come from the germline V gene. Variable domain in full (rest from reference TRBV2 and TRBJ2-2): EPEVTQTPSHQVTQMGQEVILRCVPISNHLYFYWYRQILGQKVEFLVSFYNNEISEKSEIFDDQFSVERPDGSNFTLKIRSTKLEDSAMYFCASSEAVGGADTGELFFGEGSRLTVL.

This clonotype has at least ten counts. As DNA, the CDR3 is TGCGCCAGCAGCCAAAGATTGGGGAGCTCTGGGGCCAACGTCCTGACTTTC. It encodes CASSQRLGSSGANVLTF. This chain joins TRBV4-3 and TRBJ2-6, with a possible D match to TRBD2 (5 bases). Trimming took off 2 bases at V and 0 bases at J, with 11 bases between the two ends. Germline-derived CDR1 and CDR2 are LGHNA and YSLEER. The CDR3 contains 17 residues.